This entry lists 27 T cell receptor beta chains sequenced from one sample in a study (dated by TCRdb to the mid-2010s). The library was generated by 5' RACE. Sequencing relied on an Illumina MiSeq. TCRdb reran the public reads through fastp at Q25 and MiXCR, keeping productive beta chains. Rows are unified per CDR3 protein, each entry keeping the most common DNA and genes. The table for this sample lists about 59,000 distinct CDR3 sequences; less than 25% of them were counted only once. 2.5% to 4% of the sample rests with the top ten. Cells that were CD4+CD25+CD127-/low were isolated as Tregs. The specimen sequenced was tumor-infiltrating Tregs sorted from the breast tumor. The origin of the receptors is a female donor with breast cancer.

Remarks on this clonotype: The junction departs from the called germline gene at one end, perhaps through a read error. The chain joins TRBV5-1 to TRBJ1-1, with D tentatively TRBD1 (5 bases). Looked up from germline, CDR1 is SGHRS and CDR2 is YFSETQ. The length of the CDR3 is 15 residues. The CDR3 nucleotides read TGCGCCAGCAGCTTGGCAGGGATGCTGAACACTGAAGCTTCCTTT. It is translated as CASSLAGMLNTEASF.

The chain employs TRBV30 and TRBJ1-1, with 7 bases that match TRBD1. V gave up 0 bases and J gave up 4 bases; unmatched junction bases: 8. Germline CDR1 reads GTSNPN; CDR2 reads SVGIG (reference sequence). This CDR3 has 15 residues. The CDR3 nucleotides read TGTGCCTGGAGTGTACTCACGACAGGGTTCACTGAAGCTTTCTTT. This sequence encodes CAWSVLTTGFTEAFF. Filled out from reference TRBV30 and TRBJ1-1, the complete variable domain reads SQTIHQWPATLVQPVGSPLSLECTVEGTSNPNLYWYRQAAGRGLQLLFYSVGIGQISSEVPQNLSASRPQDRQFILSSKKLLLSDSGFYLCAWSVLTTGFTEAFFGQGTRLTVV.

This clonotype has more than one count but fewer than ten. The chain has TRBV20-1 and TRBJ2-6; D unclear. This CDR3 contains 14 residues. The ends were cut back, 6 bases at V and 2 bases at J, with 11 bases in the middle. Germline CDR1 reads DFQATT; CDR2 reads SNEGSKA (reference sequence). The CDR3 is CSAPKPAGANVLTF. The CDR3 nucleotides are TGCAGTGCCCCCAAACCGGCTGGGGCCAACGTCCTGACTTTC.

The chain uses TRBV7-9 and TRBJ2-3, with a weak D call TRBD1 (5 bases). CDR1 is SEHNR and CDR2 is FQNEAQ in the germline V gene (reference sequence). Trimming left V 5 bases short and J 6 bases short, with 21 bases between. This CDR3 is 16 amino acids long. The CDR3 bases are TGTGCCAGCAGCAGAAACATTTGGCAGGCAGGGGATACGCAGTATTTT. It codes for CASSRNIWQAGDTQYF. The full variable domain, rest sourced from reference TRBV7-9 and TRBJ2-3, is DTGVSQNPRHKITKRGQNVTFRCDPISEHNRLYWYRQTLGQGPEFLTYFQNEAQLEKSRLLSDRFSAERPKGSFSTLEIQRTEQGDSAMYLCASSRNIWQAGDTQYFGPGTRLTVL.

This clonotype was found many times. The chain joins TRBV7-2 to TRBJ1-1; TRBD1 is a possible D gene (5 bases). Germline CDR1 SGHTA, CDR2 FQGNSA. The CDR3 runs 15 residues. V was cut by 5 bases and J by 1 base, with 14 bases left in between. The CDR3 loop is CASSTYRQRNTEAFF. In DNA, the CDR3 is TGTGCCAGCAGCACCTACAGGCAACGGAACACTGAAGCTTTCTTT.

This clonotype has only a few counts. This chain joins TRBV7-2 and TRBJ1-1, with D perhaps TRBD1 (6 bases). The CDR3 is 15 amino acids. Germline assignment: CDR1 SGHTA and CDR2 FQGNSA. Trimming left V 4 bases short and J 1 base short, with 13 bases between. CDR3 in amino acids: CASSSAGVGNTEAFF. The CDR3 coding sequence is TGTGCCAGCAGCTCAGCAGGGGTTGGGAACACTGAAGCTTTCTTT. Filled out from reference TRBV7-2 and TRBJ1-1, the complete variable domain reads GAGVSQSPSNKVTEKGKDVELRCDPISGHTALYWYRQSLGQGLEFLIYFQGNSAPDKSGLPSDRFSAERTGGSVSTLTIQRTQQEDSAVYLCASSSAGVGNTEAFFGQGTRLTVV.

The chain uses TRBV4-1 and TRBJ1-3; 8 nucleotides line up with TRBD1. Germline-derived CDR1 and CDR2 are MGHRA and YSYEKL. This CDR3 region has 17 residues. With 0 bases clipped from V and 4 bases from J, the junction kept 8 bases outside the gene matches. DNA for the CDR3: TGCGCCAGCAGCCAAGATGCAGACAGGGGAGGAGGAAACACCATATATTTT. Protein product: CASSQDADRGGGNTIYF.

This clonotype appeared a few times. The chain joins TRBV29-1 to TRBJ2-7, with 9 bases that match TRBD2. The CDR3 runs 13 residues. J lost 9 bases, V lost 5 bases, and 11 bases had no gene match. Germline CDR1 SQVTM, CDR2 ANQGSEA. DNA of the CDR3: TGCAGCGTTCACTCTAGCGGGATCAGCGGGCAGTACTTC. Translated: CSVHSSGISGQYF.

This chain connects TRBV5-1 to TRBJ1-3, with 7 bases matching TRBD1. V lost 0 bases, J lost 0 bases, and 3 bases stayed unmatched. The length of the CDR3 is 16 residues. Germline values: CDR1 SGHRS, CDR2 YFSETQ. The CDR3 here is CASSLGDSNSGNTIYF. DNA for the CDR3: TGCGCCAGCAGCTTGGGGGACAGTAACTCTGGAAACACCATATATTTT.

The chain joins TRBV5-1 to TRBJ2-3; 13 nucleotides line up with TRBD2. There are 17 residues in the CDR3. V dropped 0 bases and J dropped 4; count of bases not matched to a gene: 5. CDR1 and CDR2 (germline): SGHRS, YFSETQ. CDR3 bases: TGCGCCAGCAGCTTGGCCGGGACTAGCGGGGTCGCAGATACGCAGTATTTT. Encoded protein: CASSLAGTSGVADTQYF.

By sample share, this clonotype is medium-sized. CDR3 bases: TGTGCCGGGGACAGGGCGGCAGATACGCAGTATTTT. This translates into CAGDRAADTQYF. The genes are TRBV6-5 and TRBJ2-3, with TRBD1 matching over 9 bases. Germline V CDR1 and CDR2: MNHEY, SVGAGI. V was pared by 11 bases and J by 4 bases, with 4 bases of the junction left unmatched. CDR3 size: 12 residues.

This clonotype has just a few counts. This chain joins TRBV7-9 and TRBJ1-4, with D maybe TRBD1 (6 bases). The CDR3 is 13 residues long. V was cut by 2 bases and J by 10 bases, with 11 bases left in between. Germline CDR1 SEHNR, CDR2 FQNEAQ (reference sequence). The CDR3 loop is CASSLQGGGKLFF. In nucleotides, the CDR3 is TGTGCCAGCAGCTTACAGGGAGGGGGAAAACTGTTTTTT. The full variable domain, with the rest looked up from reference TRBV7-9 and TRBJ1-4, is DTGVSQNPRHKITKRGQNVTFRCDPISEHNRLYWYRQTLGQGPEFLTYFQNEAQLEKSRLLSDRFSAERPKGSFSTLEIQRTEQGDSAMYLCASSLQGGGKLFFGSGTQLSVL.

This clonotype appeared a few times. This rearrangement joins TRBV7-2 to TRBJ2-7, with unresolved D. This CDR3 spans 16 amino acids. The germline CDR1 and CDR2 sequences are SGHTA and FQGNSA. The V and J ends lost 1 base and 0 bases respectively, with 13 bases between them. DNA of the CDR3: TGTGCCAGCAGCTTAGATCCCGACACCAGCTCCTACGAGCAGTACTTC. It translates to CASSLDPDTSSYEQYF.

CDR3 bases: TGTGCCAGCAGTTCATATGGGGTTAGATTTGTTCGAAGGGGAACTGAAGCTTTCTTT. This encodes CASSSYGVRFVRRGTEAFF. The gene calls are TRBV27 and TRBJ1-1; D is possibly TRBD1 (5 bases). The CDR3 covers 19 residues. Germline CDR1 and CDR2: MNHEY and SMNVEV (reference sequence). V dropped 4 bases and J dropped 5 bases, with 29 bases sitting between them.

This clonotype was observed at least ten times. The chain uses TRBV6-2 or TRBV6-3 and TRBJ2-7; 8 bases are shared with TRBD2. V dropped 5 bases and J dropped 0; count of bases not matched to a gene: 0. Germline CDR1 is MNHEY and CDR2 is SVGEGT. The CDR3 covers 13 residues. The CDR3: CASSRGGSYEQYF. DNA of the CDR3: TGTGCCAGCAGTCGGGGGGGCTCCTACGAGCAGTACTTC.

This clonotype was recorded many times. This rearrangement joins TRBV10-3 to TRBJ2-7, with D maybe TRBD2 (6 bases). The CDR3 has 13 residues. Trimming took off 7 bases at V and 1 base at J, with 11 bases between the two ends. From germline, CDR1 is ENHRY and CDR2 SYGVKD. The CDR3 DNA follows: TGTGCCATCAAGGAGGGCCTGTCCTACGAGCAGTACTTC. It encodes CAIKEGLSYEQYF.

This clonotype was found many times. The V gene is TRBV7-2, the J gene TRBJ2-1, with D perhaps matching TRBD1 (5 bases). CDR1 is SGHTA and CDR2 is FQGNSA in the germline V gene. With 2 bases removed from V and 8 bases from J, the gap between germline ends came to 13 bases. The CDR3 sequence is 14 residues long. The CDR3 DNA sequence: TGTGCCAGCAGCTTATCCCAGGGTCGGGATGAGCAGTTCTTC. Translating it yields CASSLSQGRDEQFF. Variable domain in full (rest from reference TRBV7-2 and TRBJ2-1): GAGVSQSPSNKVTEKGKDVELRCDPISGHTALYWYRQSLGQGLEFLIYFQGNSAPDKSGLPSDRFSAERTGGSVSTLTIQRTQQEDSAVYLCASSLSQGRDEQFFGPGTRLTVL.

The chain has TRBV29-1 and TRBJ1-4; D remains ambiguous. The ends were cut back, 5 bases at V and 5 bases at J, with 9 bases in the middle. This CDR3 is 12 amino acids long. The V gene's germline CDR1 is SQVTM and CDR2 ANQGSEA. The DNA of the CDR3 is TGCAGCGTTCCAACAGCGAATGAAAAACTGTTTTTT. Its protein product is CSVPTANEKLFF.

This clonotype was observed a few times. In DNA form, the CDR3 reads TGTGCCAGCACCGTAAGGGGACTCGCCTCTGGAAACACCATATATTTT. Translating it yields CASTVRGLASGNTIYF. The chain has TRBV7-9 and TRBJ1-3; D possibly corresponds to TRBD1 (5 bases). This CDR3 is built from 16 residues. Trimming removed 7 bases at V and 0 bases at J, with 16 bases between. Germline V gene lookup returns CDR1 SEHNR and CDR2 FQNEAQ (reference sequence).

The sample holds a few counts of this clonotype. The chain uses TRBV6-1 and TRBJ1-6, with 7 bases lining up with TRBD1. V shed 8 bases, J shed 9 bases, and the junction held 7 bases outside the gene matches. Germline CDR1 MNHNS, CDR2 SASEGT. This CDR3 contains 13 residues. The CDR3 DNA is TGTGCCAGCCTAATAGGACAGGCTTCACCCCTCCACTTT. This encodes CASLIGQASPLHF.

This clonotype was recorded a few times. The rearrangement uses TRBV28 and TRBJ2-7; 8 bases are shared with TRBD1. Germline V gene sequence: CDR1 MDHEN, CDR2 SYDVKM. This CDR3 is 15 amino acids long. V shed 5 bases and J 2 bases; nucleotides not matched to a gene: 8. CDR3 nucleotides: TGTGCCAGCAGTCTCTACGGACAGGGTGCCTACGAGCAGTACTTC. Its translation is CASSLYGQGAYEQYF.

The CDR3 sequence: CSATTEWGTPEAFF. CDR3 coding DNA: TGCAGCGCCACCACAGAGTGGGGAACTCCTGAAGCTTTCTTT. This chain joins TRBV29-1 and TRBJ1-1; D unresolved. Germline V gene lookup returns CDR1 SQVTM and CDR2 ANQGSEA. The ends were cut back, 7 bases at V and 6 bases at J, with 21 bases in the middle. This CDR3 has 14 residues.

This clonotype has just a few counts. The chain is built from TRBV2 and TRBJ1-1; TRBD1 agrees at 8 bases. The length of the CDR3 is 12 residues. After removal of 6 bases from V and 8 bases from J, the junction contained 5 bases not matched to a gene. The germline V gene encodes CDR1 SNHLY and CDR2 FYNNEI. CDR3 in amino acids: CASRARGPEAFF. In nucleotides, the CDR3 is TGTGCCAGCAGGGCCAGGGGGCCCGAAGCTTTCTTT.

V gene TRBV20-1 combines with J gene TRBJ1-1; D is unclear. V was clipped by 4 bases and J by 1 base, with 16 bases between them. This CDR3 comprises 15 residues. Germline CDR1 and CDR2: DFQATT and SNEGSKA (reference sequence). The CDR3 DNA reads as TGCAGTGCTAAACACCCACGGGAATGGAACACTGAAGCTTTCTTT. As protein: CSAKHPREWNTEAFF.

This clonotype was observed a handful of times. J is TRBJ2-1 and V is TRBV5-1; D possibly corresponds to TRBD1 (5 bases). The CDR3 consists of 18 residues. From germline, CDR1 is SGHRS and CDR2 YFSETQ. Deletions cut 0 bases from V and 2 bases from J, with 18 bases between. The CDR3 nucleotides read TGCGCCAGCAGCTTGGTAACAGGTTGGGGTAAACCCTACAATGAGCAGTTCTTC. It yields the protein CASSLVTGWGKPYNEQFF.

The chain combines TRBV9 with TRBJ1-1; weak D call: TRBD1 (6 bases). Trimming removed 4 bases from V and 6 bases from J, with 13 bases in between. This CDR3 comprises 13 residues. Germline-derived CDR1 and CDR2 are SGDLS and YYNGEE. The CDR3 region is CASSQTQGSEAFF. The DNA for the CDR3 is TGTGCCAGCAGCCAAACACAGGGTTCTGAAGCTTTCTTT.

The sample holds a few counts of this clonotype. The rearrangement links TRBV5-1 to TRBJ2-5; 10 nucleotides agree with TRBD2. The V gene's germline CDR1 is SGHRS and CDR2 YFSETQ. J was trimmed by 5 bases and V by 7 bases; bases with no gene match: 8. The CDR3 runs 14 residues. CDR3 region: CASGGLAGDETQYF. The CDR3 nucleotides read TGCGCCAGCGGAGGTCTAGCGGGAGATGAGACCCAGTACTTC.